The rows below give T cell receptor beta chains drawn from one sample of a study of cytomegalovirus exposure and HLA in healthy donors. Here immunoSEQ multiplex PCR was the method, and the copy in TCRdb shows in-frame clones only, minus some. The sample lists more than 200,000 clones; approximately 84% were seen once. Sequencing input: PBMCs. The receptor set was obtained from a man between 18 and 35 years old in good health and CMV-seropositive. CDR3s include the opening cysteine and the closing phenylalanine or tryptophan. A D gene is named only where the DNA matches it firmly. Expanded clones get a size class; other rows say once, few or many, or leave the size out.

D,J,V,size,CDR3,DNA
NA,TRBJ1-2,TRBV7-8,NA,CASSLARGPYGYTF,TGTGCCAGCAGCTTAGCCAGGGGTCCCTATGGCTACACCTTC
NA,TRBJ1-1,TRBV7-6,NA,CASSAEAGSHTEAFF,TGTGCCAGCAGCGCCGAGGCAGGGAGTCACACTGAAGCTTTCTTT
NA,TRBJ2-3,TRBV5-1,NA,CASSTTGIADTQYF,TGCGCCAGCAGCACTACAGGGATCGCAGATACGCAGTATTTT
NA,TRBJ2-7,TRBV27,NA,CASSSYRAGEQYF,TGTGCCAGCAGTTCCTACAGGGCAGGAGAGCAGTACTTC
NA,TRBJ2-7,TRBV28,NA,CASRPDSFYEQYF,TGTGCCAGCAGACCAGACAGTTTCTACGAGCAGTACTTC
NA,TRBJ2-7,TRBV7-2,NA,CASSLAQGQLDEQYF,TGTGCCAGCAGCTTAGCGCAGGGACAACTCGACGAGCAGTACTTC
NA,TRBJ1-3,TRBV29-1,NA,CSVEDGRGTGNTIYF,TGCAGCGTTGAAGACGGTAGAGGGACAGGAAACACCATATATTTT
NA,TRBJ1-3,TRBV6-5,NA,CASSYSTRTGNTIYF,TGTGCCAGCAGTTACTCGACCAGAACTGGAAACACCATATATTTT
NA,TRBJ2-5,TRBV4-3,NA,CASSQDGGAETQYF,TGCGCCAGCAGCCAAGATGGAGGGGCAGAGACCCAGTACTTC
TRBD2,TRBJ2-7,TRBV5-1,NA,CARTTAGYEQYF,TGCGCCAGGACCACAGCGGGGTACGAGCAGTACTTC
TRBD1,TRBJ1-5,TRBV28,NA,CASSPTLYTGANQPQHF,TGTGCCAGCAGCCCCACCCTATATACAGGGGCGAATCAGCCCCAGCATTTT
NA,TRBJ2-7,TRBV29-1,NA,CSVDPSNATYEQYF,TGCAGCGTTGACCCCTCCAATGCCACCTACGAGCAGTACTTC
TRBD2,TRBJ2-7,TRBV27,NA,CASSLGPSGRAGEQYF,TGTGCCAGCAGTTTAGGTCCTAGCGGGAGGGCCGGCGAGCAGTACTTC
NA,TRBJ2-1,TRBV5-1,NA,CASSLGGRSSYNEQFF,TGCGCCAGCAGCTTGGGAGGGCGGAGCTCCTACAATGAGCAGTTCTTC
NA,TRBJ2-7,TRBV6-1,NA,CASILGGASSYEQYF,TGTGCCAGCATATTGGGCGGGGCGTCTTCCTACGAGCAGTACTTC
NA,TRBJ2-7,TRBV2,NA,CASSNSLADEQYF,TGTGCCAGCAGTAACTCTCTAGCTGACGAGCAGTACTTC
NA,TRBJ2-7,TRBV6-5,NA,CASSYRGSYEQYF,TGTGCCAGCAGTTACCGCGGCTCCTACGAGCAGTACTTC
NA,TRBJ2-1,TRBV27,NA,CASSWRGTPHNEQFF,TGTGCCAGCAGTTGGCGTGGGACCCCCCACAATGAGCAGTTCTTC
TRBD1,TRBJ1-4,TRBV5-1,NA,CASSLGQGSTEKLFF,TGCGCCAGCAGCCTGGGACAGGGTTCTACTGAAAAACTGTTTTTT
NA,TRBJ2-3,TRBV6-5,NA,CASSYSRTPTDTQYF,TGTGCCAGCAGTTACTCCCGAACCCCCACAGATACGCAGTATTTT
NA,TRBJ2-2,TRBV28,NA,CASRTPQGSNTGELFF,TGTGCCAGCAGAACCCCACAGGGATCGAACACCGGGGAGCTGTTTTTT
TRBD1,TRBJ2-1,TRBV6-5,NA,CASSSARTGAVNEQFF,TGTGCCAGCAGTTCCGCCCGGACAGGGGCCGTGAATGAGCAGTTCTTC
NA,TRBJ2-2,TRBV11-3,NA,CASSLGQLGELFF,TGTGCCAGCAGCTTAGGGCAACTCGGGGAGCTGTTTTTT
TRBD1,TRBJ1-5,TRBV10-3,NA,CAISPGQGGNQPQHF,TGTGCCATCAGTCCCGGACAGGGGGGCAATCAGCCCCAGCATTTT
NA,TRBJ1-2,TRBV7-2,NA,CASSPQGGANYGYTF,TGTGCCAGCAGCCCTCAAGGGGGTGCTAACTATGGCTACACCTTC
NA,TRBJ1-1,TRBV12-5,NA,CASASRATNTEAFF,TGTGCTAGTGCCTCTCGGGCAACAAACACTGAAGCTTTCTTT
NA,TRBJ2-1,TRBV7-9,once,CASTHIRDINNEQFF,TGTGCCAGCACCCATATCCGGGACATAAACAATGAGCAGTTCTTC
TRBD1,TRBJ2-7,TRBV5-6,once,CASSVGQNYEQYF,TGTGCCAGCAGCGTGGGACAGAACTACGAGCAGTACTTC
NA,TRBJ1-1,TRBV7-6,NA,CASSRWSAVNTEAFF,TGTGCCAGCAGCCGTTGGTCGGCAGTGAACACTGAAGCTTTCTTT
NA,TRBJ1-1,TRBV11-2,once,CASSGFGQTNTNTEAFF,TGTGCCAGCAGCGGATTCGGACAGACGAACACAAACACTGAAGCTTTCTTT
TRBD2,TRBJ2-1,TRBV27,NA,CASSVGGSSYNEQFF,TGTGCCAGCTCAGTGGGAGGGAGCTCCTACAATGAGCAGTTCTTC
NA,TRBJ2-3,TRBV6-4,NA,CASSVGGETDTQYF,TGTGCCAGCAGTGTAGGGGGAGAGACAGATACGCAGTATTTT
TRBD2,TRBJ2-1,TRBV2,once,CASSEPILGEGNEQFF,TGTGCCAGCAGTGAACCGATACTAGGGGAGGGGAATGAGCAGTTCTTC
NA,TRBJ1-1,TRBV5-1,NA,CASSPWGGNTEAFF,TGCGCCAGCAGCCCCTGGGGAGGGAACACTGAAGCTTTCTTT
TRBD1,TRBJ2-5,TRBV11-2,NA,CASSLTGARETQYF,TGTGCCAGCAGCTTGACAGGGGCTAGGGAGACCCAGTACTTC
NA,TRBJ1-3,TRBV6-1,NA,CASSPGGVGNTIYF,TGTGCCAGCAGCCCGGGGGGGGTCGGAAACACCATATATTTT
TRBD2,TRBJ2-1,TRBV9,NA,CASSSLAGEYNEQFF,TGTGCCAGCAGCTCACTAGCGGGAGAGTACAATGAGCAGTTCTTC
TRBD1,TRBJ1-1,TRBV5-1,NA,CASSLPGQGGTEAFF,TGCGCCAGCAGCTTGCCGGGACAGGGAGGCACTGAAGCTTTCTTT
NA,TRBJ2-7,TRBV7-8,NA,CASSLVGPGQGDEQYF,TGTGCCAGCAGCTTAGTAGGGCCGGGGCAAGGGGACGAGCAGTACTTC
TRBD1,TRBJ2-5,TRBV5-1,once,CASSFSQGAGETQYF,TGCGCCAGCAGCTTTTCACAGGGGGCAGGAGAGACCCAGTACTTC
TRBD1,TRBJ2-7,TRBV28,NA,CASSPTGPGRGYEQYF,TGTGCCAGCAGTCCCACCGGCCCCGGCAGGGGGTACGAGCAGTACTTC
TRBD1,TRBJ1-1,TRBV11-1,NA,CATQTTGQGRNTEAFF,TGTGCCACCCAGACCACCGGACAGGGAAGGAACACTGAAGCTTTCTTT
TRBD1,TRBJ1-1,TRBV27,NA,CASSHGTANTEAFF,TGTGCCAGCAGTCACGGGACAGCGAACACTGAAGCTTTCTTT
NA,TRBJ2-5,TRBV20-1,once,CSAKVETQYF,TGCAGTGCCAAGGTGGAGACCCAGTACTTC
TRBD2,TRBJ2-1,TRBV29-1,NA,CSVSGTRDYNEQFF,TGCAGCGTTTCCGGGACTAGGGACTACAATGAGCAGTTCTTC
NA,TRBJ2-7,TRBV25-1,NA,CASSEYGGRVSDEQYF,TGTGCCAGCAGTGAATACGGGGGAAGGGTATCTGACGAGCAGTACTTC
NA,TRBJ1-5,TRBV19,NA,CASSIIHGINQPQHF,TGTGCCAGTAGTATAATACACGGAATCAATCAGCCCCAGCATTTT
TRBD1,TRBJ1-2,TRBV28,NA,CASSFQQGGTYGYTF,TGTGCCAGCAGTTTTCAGCAGGGGGGTACGTATGGCTACACCTTC
NA,TRBJ2-2,TRBV10-3,NA,CAISSWEVNTGELFF,TGTGCCATCAGCTCTTGGGAAGTAAACACCGGGGAGCTGTTTTTT